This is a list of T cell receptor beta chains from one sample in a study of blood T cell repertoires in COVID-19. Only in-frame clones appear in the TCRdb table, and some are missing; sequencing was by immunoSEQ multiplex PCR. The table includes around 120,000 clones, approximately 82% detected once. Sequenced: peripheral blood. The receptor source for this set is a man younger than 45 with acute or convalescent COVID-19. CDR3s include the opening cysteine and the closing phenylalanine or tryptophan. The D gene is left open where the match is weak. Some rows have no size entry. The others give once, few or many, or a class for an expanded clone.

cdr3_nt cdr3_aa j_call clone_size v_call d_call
TGTGCCAGCAGCCCACTAGCGGGGGGGGGAGATACGCAGTATTTT CASSPLAGGGDTQYF TRBJ2-3 . TRBV9 TRBD2
TGTGCCAGCAGCCTACAGGGGGACACTGAAGCTTTCTTT CASSLQGDTEAFF TRBJ1-1 once TRBV7-3 TRBD1
TGTGCCATCAGGACTGCATCAGGGCTGAACACTGAAGCTTTCTTT CAIRTASGLNTEAFF TRBJ1-1 . TRBV10-3 .
TGTGCCAGCAGAGAGCGGGGGCGATACAATGAGCAGTTCTTC CASRERGRYNEQFF TRBJ2-1 . TRBV21-1 .
TGCGCCAGCAGCGAGGCCGCGGGGGGGATAAACAATGAGCAGTTCTTC CASSEAAGGINNEQFF TRBJ2-1 once TRBV5-1 TRBD2
TGTGCCAGCAGCCAACCTAAGCGGGGGGGGCCCGGGGAGCTGTTTTTT CASSQPKRGGPGELFF TRBJ2-2 . TRBV3-1/TRBV3-2 TRBD2
TGTGCCAGCAGTTCCCCTGTAGCGGGGGTCTACGAGCAGTACTTC CASSSPVAGVYEQYF TRBJ2-7 . TRBV27 TRBD2
TGTGCCAGCAGTTACTCGATAGGGACAGGGGAAGGCTACACCTTC CASSYSIGTGEGYTF TRBJ1-2 . TRBV6-5 TRBD1
TGTGCCAGCAGCTTATCCCCAGGGAACACTGAAGCTTTCTTT CASSLSPGNTEAFF TRBJ1-1 . TRBV7-9 .
TGTGCCTGGGGTACGAAGCGGGGCTACAATGAGCAGTTCTTC CAWGTKRGYNEQFF TRBJ2-1 . TRBV30 TRBD2
TGTGCCAGCAGCCCGGCGGAGGGACGTCCCAAAGCTTTCTTT CASSPAEGRPKAFF TRBJ1-1 . TRBV5-4 .
TGTGCCAGCAGCCGCGAGGGGGCTCTGAACACTGAAGCTTTCTTT CASSREGALNTEAFF TRBJ1-1 few TRBV14 TRBD1
TGTGCCAGCTCACCTACGGCAGACAGGGGGCAGGCTGGCTACACCTTC CASSPTADRGQAGYTF TRBJ1-2 . TRBV18 TRBD1
TGTGCCAGCAGTTTGACAGCTAACTATGGCTACACCTTC CASSLTANYGYTF TRBJ1-2 . TRBV27 .
TGTGCCAGTAGTATGGCCAGGGACAATCAGCCCCAGCATTTT CASSMARDNQPQHF TRBJ1-5 once TRBV19 .
TGTGCCAGCAGCTACCCTGGACAGGGCGGGGAGACCCAGTACTTC CASSYPGQGGETQYF TRBJ2-5 . TRBV6-6 TRBD1
TGTGCCAGCAGACCTCAGGGGAACACCGGGGAGCTGTTTTTT CASRPQGNTGELFF TRBJ2-2 . TRBV2 .
TGTGCCAGCAGTGAAGCGCTTGGACCCGGGAGCCGCTATGGCTACACCTTC CASSEALGPGSRYGYTF TRBJ1-2 . TRBV2 .
TGTGCCAGCAGCCTCGGACTGTCCGGTGGAATCTATGGCTACACCTTC CASSLGLSGGIYGYTF TRBJ1-2 . TRBV14 .
TGTGCCAGCAGCTTCCTAGCGCCTTACAATGAGCAGTTCTTC CASSFLAPYNEQFF TRBJ2-1 few TRBV5-6 .
TGTGCCAGCAGCTCCCCGGGACTCTCGAACCTAGATACGCAGTATTTT CASSSPGLSNLDTQYF TRBJ2-3 . TRBV6-6 .
TGCGCCAGCAGCTTGGAGGCAGGGGGCAACGAGCAGTACTTC CASSLEAGGNEQYF TRBJ2-7 . TRBV5-1 TRBD1
TGTGCCAGCAGCCCCGTTCGGTCAGATACGCAGTATTTT CASSPVRSDTQYF TRBJ2-3 . TRBV7-3 .
TGTGCCAGCAAAGCGGCTAGCAATCAGCCCCAGCATTTT CASKAASNQPQHF TRBJ1-5 once TRBV6-5 .
TGTGCCAGCAGCCAAGCCGCAGCGGGCGTTTCAGAGACCCAGTACTTC CASSQAAAGVSETQYF TRBJ2-5 . TRBV3-1/TRBV3-2 .
TGTGCTAGTGGTTTGCCGGGACAGGGTAGAGAGACCCAGTACTTC CASGLPGQGRETQYF TRBJ2-5 . TRBV12-5 TRBD1
TGTGCCAGCTCACCGCAGGTGATTCGCTCCTACAATGAGCAGTTCTTC CASSPQVIRSYNEQFF TRBJ2-1 . TRBV18 .
TGTGCCAGCAGCGCCCGACAGGGACTAGCGGGGGATGAGCAGTACTTC CASSARQGLAGDEQYF TRBJ2-7 . TRBV9 TRBD2
TGTGCCAGAAGCGCGACTAGCGGTAGTATCCTATACTACAATGAGCAGTTCTTC CARSATSGSILYYNEQFF TRBJ2-1 . TRBV5-3 TRBD2
TGCGCCAGCAGCTTGAGCCAGGGGATACAAGAGACCCAGTACTTC CASSLSQGIQETQYF TRBJ2-5 . TRBV5-1 .
TGTGCCAGCAGCTTGGGACAGGGAAATTCACCCCTCCACTTT CASSLGQGNSPLHF TRBJ1-6 . TRBV5-8 TRBD1
TGTGCCAGCAGGAGGGAGCTGAACACTGAAGCTTTCTTT CASRRELNTEAFF TRBJ1-1 . TRBV6-5 .
TGTGCCAGCAGCTCCTTGGGACTAGCGAGCGAGCAGTACTTC CASSSLGLASEQYF TRBJ2-7 . TRBV7-2 TRBD2
TGTGCCAGCAGCCCTCGAGAGGCGTTATTCCCCTACAATGAGCAGTTCTTC CASSPREALFPYNEQFF TRBJ2-1 . TRBV9 .
TGTGCCAGCAGTCTGGGACAGGGGGCTGCCACCATATATTTT CASSLGQGAATIYF TRBJ1-3 many TRBV27 TRBD1
TGTGCCAGCAGTAGGACAGGCGTCTATGGCTACACCTTC CASSRTGVYGYTF TRBJ1-2 once TRBV2 TRBD1
TGTGCCACCAGCAGAGATCGGGGGACAGGGGTCCAGCCCCAGCATTTT CATSRDRGTGVQPQHF TRBJ1-5 few TRBV15 TRBD1
TGTGCCAGCAGTGAATGGCCGACTACTCCCTACGAGCAGTACTTC CASSEWPTTPYEQYF TRBJ2-7 once TRBV6-1 .
TGTGCCAGCAGCGGTGACTGGTCCTATGGCTACACCTTC CASSGDWSYGYTF TRBJ1-2 few TRBV3-1/TRBV3-2 .
TGTGCCAGCTCCCGGTACTCCATCACAGATACGCAGTATTTT CASSRYSITDTQYF TRBJ2-3 . TRBV19 .
TGTGCCACCAGGGGGACAGGGCCCTTCTCTGGGGCCAACGTCCTGACTTTC CATRGTGPFSGANVLTF TRBJ2-6 few TRBV15 TRBD1
TGTGCCAGCAGCCGTCACCGCGGGGCCTCTCAAGAGACCCAGTACTTC CASSRHRGASQETQYF TRBJ2-5 . TRBV7-8 .
TGTGCCAGCAGCCAAGATGAGACTAGCGGGAGGGCTATTCGCGGGGATGAGCAGTTCTTC CASSQDETSGRAIRGDEQFF TRBJ2-1 . TRBV4-2 TRBD2
TGTGCCAGTAGCGGCGGACTTAGCCAAGAGACCCAGTACTTC CASSGGLSQETQYF TRBJ2-5 . TRBV19 .
TGTGCCAGTAGTATCGGGACAGGGGCTTATCAGCCCCAGCATTTT CASSIGTGAYQPQHF TRBJ1-5 few TRBV19 TRBD1